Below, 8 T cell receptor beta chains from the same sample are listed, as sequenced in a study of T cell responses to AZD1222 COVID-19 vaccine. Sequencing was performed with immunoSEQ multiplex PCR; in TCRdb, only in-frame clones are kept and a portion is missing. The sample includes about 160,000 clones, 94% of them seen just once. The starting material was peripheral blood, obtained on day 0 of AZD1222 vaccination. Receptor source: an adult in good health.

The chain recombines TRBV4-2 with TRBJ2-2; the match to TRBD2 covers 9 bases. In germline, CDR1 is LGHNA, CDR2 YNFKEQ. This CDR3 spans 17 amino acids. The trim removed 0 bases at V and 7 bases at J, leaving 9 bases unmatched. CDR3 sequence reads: CASSQEVLAGVIGELFF. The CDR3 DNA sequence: TGTGCCAGCAGCCAAGAAGTATTAGCGGGAGTGATCGGGGAGCTGTTTTTT.

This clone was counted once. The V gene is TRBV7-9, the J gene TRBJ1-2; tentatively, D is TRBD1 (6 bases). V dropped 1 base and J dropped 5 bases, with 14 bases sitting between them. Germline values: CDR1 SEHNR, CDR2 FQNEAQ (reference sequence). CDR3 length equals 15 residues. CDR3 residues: CASSLDGGTLYGYTF. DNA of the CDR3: TGTGCCAGCAGCTTAGATGGGGGCACCTTATATGGCTACACCTTC.

As DNA, the CDR3 is TGCGCCAGCAGCCCTCGGGGACAGGGGCTTACTATGGGTGGCTACACCTTC. This gives the protein CASSPRGQGLTMGGYTF. V usage is TRBV5-1 and J usage is TRBJ1-2; TRBD1 matches at 10 bases. V was pared by 4 bases and J by 7 bases, with 16 bases of the junction left unmatched. Per the germline V gene, CDR1 is SGHRS and CDR2 is YFSETQ. The CDR3 has 17 amino acids.

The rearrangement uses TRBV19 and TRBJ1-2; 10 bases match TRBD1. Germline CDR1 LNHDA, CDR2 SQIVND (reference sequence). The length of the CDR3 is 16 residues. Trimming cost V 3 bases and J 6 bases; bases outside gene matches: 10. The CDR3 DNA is TGTGCCAGTAGTATTAGCTACGGGACAGGGGTTAATGGCTACACCTTC. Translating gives CASSISYGTGVNGYTF.

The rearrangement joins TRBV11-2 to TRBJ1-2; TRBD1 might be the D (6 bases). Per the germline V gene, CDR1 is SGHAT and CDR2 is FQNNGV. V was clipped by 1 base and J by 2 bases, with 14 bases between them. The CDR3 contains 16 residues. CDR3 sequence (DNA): TGTGCCAGCAGCTTAGGACCAGGGGCGTTAAACTATGGCTACACCTTC. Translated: CASSLGPGALNYGYTF.

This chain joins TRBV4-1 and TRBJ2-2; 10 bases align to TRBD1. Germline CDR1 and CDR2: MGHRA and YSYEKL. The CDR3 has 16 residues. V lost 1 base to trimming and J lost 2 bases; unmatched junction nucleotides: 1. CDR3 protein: CASSQGTGGNTGELFF. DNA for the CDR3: TGCGCCAGCAGCCAAGGGACAGGGGGAAACACCGGGGAGCTGTTTTTT.

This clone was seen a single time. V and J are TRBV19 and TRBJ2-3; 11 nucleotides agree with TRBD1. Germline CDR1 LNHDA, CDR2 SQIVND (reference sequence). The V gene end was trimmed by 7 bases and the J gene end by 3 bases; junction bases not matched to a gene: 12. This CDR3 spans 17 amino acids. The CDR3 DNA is TGTGCCAGTATGGGACGGGGACAGGGGGATATGACAGATACGCAGTATTTT. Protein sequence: CASMGRGQGDMTDTQYF.

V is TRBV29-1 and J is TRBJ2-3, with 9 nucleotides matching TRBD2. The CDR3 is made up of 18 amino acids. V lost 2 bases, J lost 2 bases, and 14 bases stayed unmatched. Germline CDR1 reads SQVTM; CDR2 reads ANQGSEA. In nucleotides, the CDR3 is TGCAGCGTTGAATATAGTTTAGGGGTAGCGGGAGACACAGATACGCAGTATTTT. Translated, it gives CSVEYSLGVAGDTDTQYF.